Each of the 27 T cell receptor beta chains below was sequenced from the same sample in a study of blood T cell repertoires in COVID-19. Sequenced by immunoSEQ multiplex PCR; TCRdb stores in-frame clones only, minus some. The sample lists 200,000 to 300,000 clones, about 79% seen once, with 2% to 2.5% in the top ten. Sequences were obtained from peripheral blood. Source of these receptors: a man aged 40-49 years who had recovered from COVID-19.

The chain carries TRBV19 and TRBJ2-1; possible D gene TRBD2, 5 bases. V shed 5 bases and J shed 2 bases, with 7 bases lying between them. CDR3 length: 13 residues. Looked up from germline, CDR1 is LNHDA and CDR2 is SQIVND (reference sequence). This CDR3 is CASSPRAYNEQFF. DNA of the CDR3: TGTGCCAGTAGTCCGAGGGCCTACAATGAGCAGTTCTTC.

The rearrangement joins TRBV30 to TRBJ1-3, with D maybe TRBD1 (6 bases). The CDR3 is 14 amino acids. Per germline, CDR1 GTSNPN and CDR2 SVGIG (reference sequence). V was shortened by 3 bases and J by 0 bases, with 9 bases between the two germline ends. The CDR3 region is CAWRQGASGNTIYF. In nucleotides, the CDR3 is TGTGCCTGGAGACAGGGAGCCTCTGGAAACACCATATATTTT.

The chain employs TRBV6-6 and TRBJ2-2; possibly TRBD2 for D (5 bases). Trimming took 6 bases from V and 2 from J, leaving 13 bases between them. Germline CDR1 and CDR2: MNHNY and SVGAGI (reference sequence). The CDR3 has 15 residues. CDR3 sequence: CASRTPGSNTGELFF. The CDR3 bases are TGTGCCAGCAGGACGCCGGGATCTAACACCGGGGAGCTGTTTTTT.

This chain joins TRBV7-2 and TRBJ1-2; TRBD1 matches at 7 bases. CDR1 is SGHTA, CDR2 FQGNSA, per germline. The CDR3 is 12 amino acids. V lost 5 bases and J lost 6; bases outside the gene matches: 3. CDR3 DNA sequence: TGTGCCAGCAGCACCGGGACAGATGGCTACACCTTC. Its protein is CASSTGTDGYTF.

The genes are TRBV10-3 and TRBJ2-1, with 14 positions matching TRBD2. Trimming removed 10 bases from V and 6 bases from J; junction bases left unmatched: 8. The CDR3 contains 15 residues. Germline V gene sequence: CDR1 ENHRY, CDR2 SYGVKD. The CDR3 here is CATSGTSGSFNEQFF. CDR3 nucleotides: TGTGCCACCTCCGGGACTAGCGGGAGTTTCAATGAGCAGTTCTTC.

This rearrangement joins TRBV10-3 to TRBJ2-3; 7 nucleotides agree with TRBD1. V dropped 8 bases and J dropped 0; count of bases not matched to a gene: 8. From germline, CDR1 is ENHRY and CDR2 SYGVKD. This CDR3 has 15 amino acids. CDR3 DNA sequence: TGTGCCATCGGGACAGCGCCCCTTAGCACAGATACGCAGTATTTT. It is translated as CAIGTAPLSTDTQYF.

This chain connects TRBV29-1 to TRBJ2-3; the D gene is possibly TRBD2 (5 bases). This CDR3 is 12 amino acids long. Germline V CDR1 and CDR2: SQVTM, ANQGSEA. V gave up 2 bases and J gave up 6 bases, with 9 bases separating them. The CDR3 here is CSVEWSGDTQYF. The CDR3 DNA follows: TGCAGCGTTGAATGGAGCGGCGATACGCAGTATTTT.

In regard to this clone: A read error may account for a junction end that differs from germline. The chain is built from TRBV7-7 and TRBJ2-1, with 9 positions matching TRBD1. The V gene's germline CDR1 is SSHAT and CDR2 FNYEAQ (reference sequence). The CDR3 is made up of 15 amino acids. Here the CDR3 reads CASSRTGGAWNEQFF. In DNA form, the CDR3 reads TGTGCTAGCAGCCGTACAGGGGGCGCTTGGAATGAGCAGTTCTTC. Filled out from reference TRBV7-7 and TRBJ2-1, the complete variable domain reads GAGVSQSPRYKVTKRGQDVTLRCDPISSHATLYWYQQALGQGPEFLTYFNYEAQPDKSGLPSDRFSAERPEGSISTLTIQRTEQRDSAMYRCASSRTGGAWNEQFFGPGTRLTVL.

Concerning this clone itself: The same CDR3 arises from other DNA sequences in this sample as well. The chain employs TRBV6-2 or TRBV6-3 and TRBJ2-7, with no clear D. Germline assignment: CDR1 MNHEY and CDR2 SVGEGT. Trimming took off 0 bases at V and 0 bases at J, with 3 bases between the two ends. The CDR3 has 13 residues. The chain's CDR3 is CASSYSSSYEQYF. CDR3 coding DNA: TGTGCCAGCAGTTACTCGAGCTCCTACGAGCAGTACTTC.

The chain has TRBV9 and TRBJ2-2; possibly TRBD2 for D (6 bases). From germline, CDR1 is SGDLS and CDR2 YYNGEE. V shed 0 bases and J shed 5 bases, with 11 bases lying between them. The CDR3 has 15 residues. The CDR3 spells CASSVGGGGTGELFF. The CDR3 DNA reads as TGTGCCAGCAGCGTAGGAGGTGGGGGGACCGGGGAGCTGTTTTTT.

The chain carries TRBV30 and TRBJ1-2; 7 positions match TRBD1. Germline CDR1 reads GTSNPN; CDR2 reads SVGIG (reference sequence). J gave up 4 bases and V 1 base, and 12 bases lay outside the gene matches. This CDR3 region has 16 residues. CDR3 DNA sequence: TGTGCCTGGAGTGCCCGGTGGCAGGGGGGCGGCTATGGCTACACCTTC. Translating gives CAWSARWQGGGYGYTF.

This clone appeared a few times. The gene calls are TRBV10-3 and TRBJ1-1; D perhaps matches TRBD1 (6 bases). Trimming shortened V by 4 bases and J by 1 base, and 13 bases separated the two germline ends. The CDR3 runs to 15 residues. The germline V gene has CDR1 ENHRY and CDR2 SYGVKD. The CDR3 nucleotides are TGTGCCATCAGTGCATACAGGGACACGAACACTGAAGCTTTCTTT. Translating it yields CAISAYRDTNTEAFF.

The gene calls are TRBV12-5 and TRBJ2-3; D unclear. There are 14 residues in the CDR3. Germline-derived CDR1 and CDR2 are LGHNT and FRNRAP. Trimming stripped 5 bases from V and 2 bases from J, with 11 bases between. This CDR3 is CASGRSSPTDTQYF. CDR3 bases: TGTGCTAGTGGTAGGAGCAGCCCCACAGATACGCAGTATTTT.

The genes are TRBV7-2 and TRBJ2-7; tentatively, D is TRBD1 (5 bases). Germline V gene lookup returns CDR1 SGHTA and CDR2 FQGNSA. V lost 1 base to trimming and J lost 3 bases, with 10 bases between them. The CDR3 has 14 residues. The CDR3 sequence is CASSLDGAIYEQYF. In nucleotides, the CDR3 is TGTGCCAGCAGCTTAGATGGGGCAATCTACGAGCAGTACTTC.

This rearrangement joins TRBV30 to TRBJ2-7; D possibly corresponds to TRBD1 (6 bases). V was trimmed by 5 bases and J by 3 bases, leaving 11 bases between them. The germline gives CDR1 GTSNPN, CDR2 SVGIG (reference sequence). CDR3 length equals 12 residues. CDR3 loop: CAWGQINYEQYF. DNA of the CDR3: TGTGCCTGGGGACAGATCAACTACGAGCAGTACTTC.

This sequence joins TRBV9 and TRBJ2-7; D possibly corresponds to TRBD2 (6 bases). The germline V gene encodes CDR1 SGDLS and CDR2 YYNGEE. Between the trimmed V and J ends, which lost 3 bases and 3 bases, there was a span of 19 bases. CDR3 length: 16 amino acids. For the CDR3, the DNA is TGTGCCAGCAGCGCCGGGGGATCCTACTCCTACTACGAGCAGTACTTC. Its protein is CASSAGGSYSYYEQYF.

This clone was counted once. The CDR3 loop reads CSVEDRDRGLGYTF. DNA of the CDR3: TGCAGCGTTGAAGATCGTGACAGGGGGCTTGGCTACACCTTC. The chain has TRBV29-1 and TRBJ1-2; 10 bases align to TRBD1. This CDR3 contains 14 residues. With V trimmed by 0 bases and J by 7 bases, 5 bases remained unmatched. Germline CDR1 reads SQVTM; CDR2 reads ANQGSEA.

This clone was seen a handful of times. The CDR3 here is CAWSVGGGRAYF. CDR3 nucleotides: TGTGCCTGGAGTGTAGGAGGGGGGAGGGCGTACTTC. The chain links TRBV30 to TRBJ2-7, with D tentatively TRBD2 (7 bases). V shed 0 bases and J shed 12 bases, with 15 bases lying between them. From germline, CDR1 is GTSNPN and CDR2 SVGIG (reference sequence). CDR3 size: 12 residues.

V is TRBV2 and J is TRBJ2-5; 11 bases match TRBD2. V lost 6 bases, J lost 4 bases, and 4 bases stayed unmatched. Germline V lookup: CDR1 SNHLY, CDR2 FYNNEI. The CDR3 is 14 amino acids. The CDR3 here is CASRVAGGAETQYF. CDR3 DNA: TGTGCCAGCAGGGTAGCGGGAGGGGCAGAGACCCAGTACTTC.

The CDR3 DNA sequence: TGTGCCAGCAGCTTTCGGTCTTATGGCTACACCTTC. Amino acids: CASSFRSYGYTF. The J gene is TRBJ1-2, the V gene TRBV11-3, with no clear D. The germline CDR1 and CDR2 sequences are SGHNT and YENEEA. The CDR3 extends over 12 amino acids. Trimming stripped 3 bases from V and 5 bases from J, with 7 bases between.

The rearrangement uses TRBV7-2 and TRBJ2-1, with a tentative D call TRBD2 (5 bases). The germline CDR1 and CDR2 sequences are SGHTA and FQGNSA. The germline V and J ends were trimmed by 5 bases and 10 bases, with 15 bases remaining between them. The CDR3 spans 13 residues. The CDR3 DNA sequence: TGTGCCAGCAGCCCACCCTCGACTATCGAGCAGTTCTTC. It encodes CASSPPSTIEQFF.

The CDR3 nucleotides are TGTGCCAGCAGCTTAGGGACAGGGTACGGTGAGCAGTTCTTC. Protein product: CASSLGTGYGEQFF. V usage is TRBV7-9 and J usage is TRBJ2-1, with 8 bases lining up with TRBD1. V lost 1 base to trimming and J lost 9 bases; unmatched junction nucleotides: 5. The germline CDR1 and CDR2 sequences are SEHNR and FQNEAQ (reference sequence). The CDR3 consists of 14 residues.

A few counts support this clone. This chain connects TRBV6-2 or TRBV6-3 to TRBJ2-1; tentative D call: TRBD2 (5 bases). Trimming removed 2 bases at V and 0 bases at J, with 14 bases between. CDR1 and CDR2 (germline): MNHEY, SVGEGT. This CDR3 contains 17 residues. CDR3 DNA sequence: TGTGCCAGCAGTTACCCCTCTGAGGGAAGCTCCTACAATGAGCAGTTCTTC. This gives the protein CASSYPSEGSSYNEQFF.

The rearrangement joins TRBV30 to TRBJ2-7, with a tentative D call TRBD1 (6 bases). Germline loops: CDR1 GTSNPN, CDR2 SVGIG (reference sequence). The CDR3 spans 11 residues. The CDR3 protein is CAGANSYEQYF. The CDR3 nucleotides are TGTGCGGGGGCGAACTCCTACGAGCAGTACTTC.

This chain links TRBV9 with TRBJ1-2; D remains unclear. Trimming stripped 0 bases from V and 7 bases from J, with 10 bases between. This CDR3 has 13 residues. Germline loops: CDR1 SGDLS, CDR2 YYNGEE. In nucleotides, the CDR3 is TGTGCCAGCAGCGTAGATGGCAGGTTTGGCTACACCTTC. Translation: CASSVDGRFGYTF.

As for this clone: This CDR3 is also generated by other DNA sequences in the sample. This sequence joins TRBV20-1 and TRBJ2-5, with D uncertain. Germline V gene data show CDR1 as DFQATT and CDR2 as SNEGSKA (reference sequence). The length of the CDR3 is 10 residues. Between the trimmed V and J ends, which lost 4 bases and 2 bases, there was a span of 2 bases. CDR3 sequence: CSATQETQYF. The DNA of the CDR3 is TGCAGTGCTACGCAAGAGACCCAGTACTTC.

This chain joins TRBV7-2 and TRBJ1-1; D is perhaps TRBD1 (6 bases). V lost 2 bases, J lost 7 bases, and 11 bases lay in between. The CDR3 is made up of 13 amino acids. Germline V gene lookup returns CDR1 SGHTA and CDR2 FQGNSA. CDR3 in amino acids: CASSLIGDNEAFF. The CDR3 nucleotides are TGTGCCAGCAGCTTAATTGGGGACAATGAAGCTTTCTTT.